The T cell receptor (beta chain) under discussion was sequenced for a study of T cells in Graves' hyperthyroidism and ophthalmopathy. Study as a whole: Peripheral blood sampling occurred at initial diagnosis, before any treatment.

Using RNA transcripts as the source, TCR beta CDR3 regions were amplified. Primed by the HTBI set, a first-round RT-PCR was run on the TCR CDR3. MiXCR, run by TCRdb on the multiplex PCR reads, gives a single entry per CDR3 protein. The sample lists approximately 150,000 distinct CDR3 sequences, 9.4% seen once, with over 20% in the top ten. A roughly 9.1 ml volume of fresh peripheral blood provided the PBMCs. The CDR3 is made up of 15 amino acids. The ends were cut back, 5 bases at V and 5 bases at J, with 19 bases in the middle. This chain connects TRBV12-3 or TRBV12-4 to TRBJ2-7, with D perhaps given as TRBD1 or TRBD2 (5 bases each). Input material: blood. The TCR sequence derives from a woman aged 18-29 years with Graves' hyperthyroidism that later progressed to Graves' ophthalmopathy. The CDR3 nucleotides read TGTGCCAGCAGTCGTATTGGGACGAGGGGCCACGAGCAGTACTTC. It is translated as CASSRIGTRGHEQYF.